The 5 T cell receptor beta chains given below trace back to one sample, sequenced in a study of T cell responses to AZD1222 COVID-19 vaccine. TCRdb keeps only in-frame clones here, not all; method: immunoSEQ multiplex PCR. The profile shows 150,000 to 200,000 clones, about 90% of them singletons. The sequenced sample was peripheral blood, obtained 28 days after the second AZD1222 dose. These receptors came from an adult who received the AZD1222 COVID-19 vaccine.

This clone was seen only once. This chain joins TRBV4-1 and TRBJ1-4; no clear D. The CDR3 contains 14 residues. Trimming stripped 6 bases from V and 13 bases from J, with 21 bases between. The germline V gene encodes CDR1 MGHRA and CDR2 YSYEKL. This chain's CDR3 is CASSRLPKRELLFF. The CDR3 DNA reads as TGCGCCAGCAGTCGCCTCCCAAAACGGGAACTACTGTTTTTT.

This chain connects TRBV4-2 to TRBJ2-3; 10 bases are shared with TRBD2. V lost 1 base, J lost 1 base, and 2 bases stayed unmatched. Germline V CDR1 and CDR2: LGHNA, YNFKEQ. The CDR3 runs to 16 residues. The CDR3 region has the DNA TGTGCCAGCAGCCAAGTTCTAGCGGGGGGCACAGATACGCAGTATTTT. Protein sequence: CASSQVLAGGTDTQYF.

A single count supports this clone. Here the CDR3 DNA reads TGTGCCACCAGTGACCCACAGGATCTAGAGACCCAGTACTTC. Translated: CATSDPQDLETQYF. The rearrangement uses TRBV24-1 and TRBJ2-5, with D maybe TRBD1 (5 bases). Trimming pared 4 bases from V and 4 bases from J, leaving 12 bases between. The CDR3 is made up of 14 amino acids. Germline CDR1 reads KGHDR; CDR2 reads SFDVKD.

Written as DNA, the CDR3 is TGTGCCAGCAGCTTATTAGGCGGGGGACCAGACAATGAGCAGTTCTTC. It encodes CASSLLGGGPDNEQFF. This sequence joins TRBV7-2 and TRBJ2-1; 7 bases line up with TRBD2. Trimming removed 2 bases from V and 5 bases from J; junction bases left unmatched: 9. CDR1 is SGHTA, CDR2 FQGNSA, per germline. The CDR3 consists of 16 residues.

The chain has TRBV6-5 and TRBJ2-7, with D hard to call. The germline V gene has CDR1 MNHEY and CDR2 SVGAGI. Trimming pared 6 bases from V and 1 base from J, leaving 16 bases between. The CDR3 contains 15 residues. CDR3 sequence: CASRGLVLDSYEQYF. The CDR3 DNA follows: TGTGCCAGCAGGGGGTTGGTGTTGGATTCCTACGAGCAGTACTTC.